This T cell receptor (delta chain) was sequenced for a study of Vδ1+ human thymocytes. The template was reverse-transcribed extracted RNA. Multiplex PCR used pooled V-gene forward primers and a constant-region reverse primer to amplify CDR3s. TCRdb reanalysed the multiplex PCR reads via CATT. The sample carries fewer than 90,000 delta-chain clones, 30% to 45% recorded once. Note on this clone: Its antigen is not known.

This CDR3 is 20 amino acids long. The ends lost 2 bases at V and 0 bases at J; junction bases unmatched: 18. CDR1 is TSWWSYY and CDR2 is QGS in the germline V gene. Study-wide results and caveats: Despite high sort purity, about 19% of thymic T cell receptor delta sequences were Vdelta2. Unexpected Vdelta2 sequences could cause misinterpretation of bulk repertoire data. In the thymus, TRG and TRD repertoires looked highly polyclonal with Gaussian CDR3 lengths.

Alphabeta T cells were depleted, then CD3+ Vdelta1+ Vdelta2- thymocytes were FACS-sorted. Between roughly 98% and 99.6% of sorted thymocytes were Vdelta1+. Sequencing used Vdelta1+ gamma-delta thymocytes from the thymus. The sample's subset: FACS-sorted CD3+ TCRalphabeta- TCRVdelta1+ TCRVdelta2- thymocytes. The source of this sequence is a boy less than two years old who had congenital heart surgery. The rearrangement uses TRDV1 and TRDJ1, with 7 nucleotides matching TRDD3. CDR3: CALGESLRPFWGSYTDKLIF. In nucleotides, the CDR3 is TGTGCTCTTGGGGAATCCCTTAGACCTTTCTGGGGGTCGTACACCGATAAACTCATCTTT.